This T cell receptor (beta chain) originates from a study of blood T cells in healthy people across ages. Next came a second PCR, run for about 6 to 12 cycles, which used a sample-barcoded 5' primer along with a J-beta primer mix. The authors tagged each cDNA molecule using a template-switch adaptor with 12 random nucleotides. TCRdb reanalysed the 5' RACE reads using MiXCR and keeps one entry per CDR3 protein. Among over 1,500,000 distinct CDR3 sequences listed, around half were seen once. CDR3 length: 15 residues. CDR1 is SNHLY and CDR2 is FYNNEI in the germline V gene. J was trimmed by 5 bases and V by 5 bases; bases with no gene match: 11.

The chain recombines TRBV2 with TRBJ2-7; 8 bases line up with TRBD2. The clonotype was recovered from a woman aged 40 to 50 in good health. The source material was blood. CDR3 nucleotides: TGTGCCAGCAGTCGAGGTGGGACTAGTTCCCACGAGCAGTACTTC. Translating it yields CASSRGGTSSHEQYF. The whole variable domain, remainder taken from reference TRBV2 and TRBJ2-7, is EPEVTQTPSHQVTQMGQEVILRCVPISNHLYFYWYRQILGQKVEFLVSFYNNEISEKSEIFDDQFSVERPDGSNFTLKIRSTKLEDSAMYFCASSRGGTSSHEQYFGPGTRLTVT.